The clone carrying this T cell receptor beta chain was observed a single time. The data derive from a study of CD8 T cells in Susac syndrome. Random hexamers primed reverse transcription of about 0.5 to 1 ug RNA. An immunoSEQ multiplex PCR amplified TCR beta CDR3 over 54 Vbeta and 13 Jbeta. MiXCR, run by TCRdb on the immunoSEQ multiplex PCR reads, gives a single entry per CDR3 protein. The sample holds about 130,000 distinct CDR3 sequences, roughly 89% seen once. CD8+ and CD4+ blood T cells underwent TCR beta sequencing. The multiple sclerosis control cohort comprised treatment-naive individuals presenting with stable or active relapsing-remitting disease. TEMRA cells were FACS-enriched, unlike CD8+ and CD4+ T cells, which were negatively isolated. From germline, CDR1 is KGHDR and CDR2 SFDVKD. This CDR3 is 13 amino acids long. Trimming cost V 7 bases and J 8 bases; bases outside gene matches: 5.

The chain uses TRBV24-1 and TRBJ2-1, with 9 bases lining up with TRBD2. Input material: CD8+ T cells from PBMCs. This TCR came from a human donor with multiple sclerosis. This CDR3 reads CATRGLASDEQFF. The DNA for the CDR3 is TGTGCCACCAGAGGACTAGCGTCCGATGAGCAGTTCTTC.